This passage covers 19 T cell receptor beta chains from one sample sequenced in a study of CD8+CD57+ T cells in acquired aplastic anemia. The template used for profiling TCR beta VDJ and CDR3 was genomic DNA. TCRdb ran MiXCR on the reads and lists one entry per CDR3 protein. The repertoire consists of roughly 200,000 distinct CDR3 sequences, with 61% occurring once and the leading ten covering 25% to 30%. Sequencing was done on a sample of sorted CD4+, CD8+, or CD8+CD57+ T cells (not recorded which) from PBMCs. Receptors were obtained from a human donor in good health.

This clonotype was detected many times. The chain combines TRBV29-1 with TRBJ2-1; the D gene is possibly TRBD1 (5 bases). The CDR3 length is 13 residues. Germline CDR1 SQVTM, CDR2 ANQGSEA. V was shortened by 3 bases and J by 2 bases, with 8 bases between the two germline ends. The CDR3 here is CSVDSRAYNEQFF. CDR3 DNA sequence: TGCAGCGTTGATTCCAGGGCCTACAATGAGCAGTTCTTC.

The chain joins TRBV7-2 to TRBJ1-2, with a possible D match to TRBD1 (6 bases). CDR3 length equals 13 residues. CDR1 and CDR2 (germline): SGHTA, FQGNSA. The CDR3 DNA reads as TGTGCTAGACACGGACAGTTAGACTATGGCTACACCTTC. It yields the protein CARHGQLDYGYTF.

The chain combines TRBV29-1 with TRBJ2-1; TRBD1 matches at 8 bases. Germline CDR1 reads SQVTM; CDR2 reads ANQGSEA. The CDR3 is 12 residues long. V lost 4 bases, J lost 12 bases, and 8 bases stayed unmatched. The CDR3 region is CSVVARGLGQFF. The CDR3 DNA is TGCAGCGTTGTAGCCAGGGGGCTAGGGCAGTTCTTC.

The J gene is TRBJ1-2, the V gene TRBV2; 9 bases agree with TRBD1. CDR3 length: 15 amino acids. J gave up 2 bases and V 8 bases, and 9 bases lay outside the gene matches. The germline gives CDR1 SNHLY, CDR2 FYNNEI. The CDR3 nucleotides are TGTGCCAGCGGGGACAGGGCCGCTGGCAACTATGGCTACACCTTC. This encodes CASGDRAAGNYGYTF.

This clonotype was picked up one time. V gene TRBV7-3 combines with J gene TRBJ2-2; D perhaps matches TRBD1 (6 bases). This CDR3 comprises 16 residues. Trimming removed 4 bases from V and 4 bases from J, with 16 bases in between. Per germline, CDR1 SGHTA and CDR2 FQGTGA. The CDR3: CASSSAIMGATGELFF. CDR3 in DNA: TGTGCCAGCAGCTCGGCGATCATGGGGGCCACCGGGGAGCTGTTTTTT.

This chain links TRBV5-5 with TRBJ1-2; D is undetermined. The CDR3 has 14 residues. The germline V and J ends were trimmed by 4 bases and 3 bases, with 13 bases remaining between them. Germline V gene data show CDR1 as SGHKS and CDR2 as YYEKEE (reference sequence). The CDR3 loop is CASSVSGSDYGYTF. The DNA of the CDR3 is TGTGCCAGCAGCGTCAGTGGTTCGGACTATGGCTACACCTTC.

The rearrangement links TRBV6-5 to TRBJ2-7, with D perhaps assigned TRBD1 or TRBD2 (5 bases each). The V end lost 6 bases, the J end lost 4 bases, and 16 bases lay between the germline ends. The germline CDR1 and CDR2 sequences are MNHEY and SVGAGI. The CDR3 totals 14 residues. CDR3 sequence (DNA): TGTGCCAGCAGCCTAGGGACGGGCTGGTACGAGCAGTACTTC. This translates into CASSLGTGWYEQYF.

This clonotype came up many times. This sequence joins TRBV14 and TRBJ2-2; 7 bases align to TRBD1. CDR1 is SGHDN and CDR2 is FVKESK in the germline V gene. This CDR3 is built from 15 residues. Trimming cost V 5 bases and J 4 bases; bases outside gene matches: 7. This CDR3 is CASSSWDSSTGELFF. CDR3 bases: TGTGCCAGCAGCTCTTGGGACAGCAGCACCGGGGAGCTGTTTTTT.

CDR3 loop: CASSGDGMNTIYF. As DNA, the CDR3 is TGCGCCAGCAGTGGGGACGGCATGAACACCATATATTTT. The chain is built from TRBV10-2 and TRBJ1-3; TRBD1 might be the D (5 bases). The germline V gene has CDR1 WSHSY and CDR2 SAAADI. V lost 4 bases and J lost 7, with 11 bases in between. The CDR3 runs 13 residues.

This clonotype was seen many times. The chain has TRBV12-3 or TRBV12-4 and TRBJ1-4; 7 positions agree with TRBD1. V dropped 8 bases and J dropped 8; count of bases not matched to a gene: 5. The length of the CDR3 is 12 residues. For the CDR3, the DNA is TGTGCCAGCTATTCAGGGGGGGAAAAACTGTTTTTT. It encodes CASYSGGEKLFF.

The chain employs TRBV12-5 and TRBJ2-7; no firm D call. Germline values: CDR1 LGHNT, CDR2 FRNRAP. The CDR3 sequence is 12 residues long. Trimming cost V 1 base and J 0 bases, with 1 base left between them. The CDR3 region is CASGLGSYEQYF. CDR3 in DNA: TGTGCTAGTGGTTTGGGCTCCTACGAGCAGTACTTC.

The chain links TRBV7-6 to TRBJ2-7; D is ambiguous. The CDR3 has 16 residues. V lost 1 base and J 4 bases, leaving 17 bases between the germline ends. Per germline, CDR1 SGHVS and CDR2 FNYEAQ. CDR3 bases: TGTGCCAGCAGCTTAGTTGTCCCACCAGCCGGGTACGAGCAGTACTTC. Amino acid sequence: CASSLVVPPAGYEQYF.

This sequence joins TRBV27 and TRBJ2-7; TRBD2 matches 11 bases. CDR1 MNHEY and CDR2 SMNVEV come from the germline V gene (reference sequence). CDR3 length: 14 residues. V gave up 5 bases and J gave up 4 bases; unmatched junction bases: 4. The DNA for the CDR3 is TGTGCCAGCAGTCTAGCGGGAGGATTGTACGAGCAGTACTTC. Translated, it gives CASSLAGGLYEQYF.

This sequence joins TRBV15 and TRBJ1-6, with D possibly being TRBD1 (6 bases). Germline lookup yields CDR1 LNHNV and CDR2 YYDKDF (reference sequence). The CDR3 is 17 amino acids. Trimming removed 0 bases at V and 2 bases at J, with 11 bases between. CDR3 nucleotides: TGTGCCACCAGCAGAGATCAGGGGAGCGCCTATAATTCACCCCTCCACTTT. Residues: CATSRDQGSAYNSPLHF.

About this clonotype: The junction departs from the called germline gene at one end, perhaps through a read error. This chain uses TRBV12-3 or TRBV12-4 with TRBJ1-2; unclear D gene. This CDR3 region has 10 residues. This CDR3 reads CASSEPGLPF. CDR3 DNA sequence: TGTGCCAGCAGTGAGCCCGGCTTGCCCTTC.

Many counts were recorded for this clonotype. The CDR3 reads CASSQAWSGSGGPEAFF. The CDR3 DNA reads as TGCGCCAGCAGCCAAGCTTGGTCCGGGTCAGGGGGCCCTGAAGCTTTCTTT. The chain carries TRBV4-1 and TRBJ1-1; 8 bases map to TRBD1. Germline V CDR1 and CDR2: MGHRA, YSYEKL. This CDR3 has 17 residues. J was trimmed by 6 bases and V by 1 base; bases with no gene match: 13.

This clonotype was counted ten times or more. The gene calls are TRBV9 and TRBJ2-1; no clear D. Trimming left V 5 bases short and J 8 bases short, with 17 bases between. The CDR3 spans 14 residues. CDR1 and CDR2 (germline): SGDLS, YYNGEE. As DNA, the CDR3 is TGTGCCAGCAGTAACGTCGGGTTACGGGATGAGCAGTTCTTC. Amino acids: CASSNVGLRDEQFF.

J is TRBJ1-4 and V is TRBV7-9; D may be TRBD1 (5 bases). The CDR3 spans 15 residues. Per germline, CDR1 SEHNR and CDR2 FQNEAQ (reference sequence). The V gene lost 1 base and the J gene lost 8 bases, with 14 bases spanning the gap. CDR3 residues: CASSLVESTVEKLFF. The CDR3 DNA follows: TGTGCCAGCAGCTTAGTGGAGTCGACAGTCGAAAAACTGTTTTTT.

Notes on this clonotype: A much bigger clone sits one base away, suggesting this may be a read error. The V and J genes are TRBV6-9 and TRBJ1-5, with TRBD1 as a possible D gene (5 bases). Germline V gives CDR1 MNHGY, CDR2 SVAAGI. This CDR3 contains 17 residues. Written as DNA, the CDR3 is TGTGCCAGCAGACAGCCTTTGGCAGGGAGTTGCAATCGGCCCCAGCATTTT. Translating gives CASRQPLAGSCNRPQHF.